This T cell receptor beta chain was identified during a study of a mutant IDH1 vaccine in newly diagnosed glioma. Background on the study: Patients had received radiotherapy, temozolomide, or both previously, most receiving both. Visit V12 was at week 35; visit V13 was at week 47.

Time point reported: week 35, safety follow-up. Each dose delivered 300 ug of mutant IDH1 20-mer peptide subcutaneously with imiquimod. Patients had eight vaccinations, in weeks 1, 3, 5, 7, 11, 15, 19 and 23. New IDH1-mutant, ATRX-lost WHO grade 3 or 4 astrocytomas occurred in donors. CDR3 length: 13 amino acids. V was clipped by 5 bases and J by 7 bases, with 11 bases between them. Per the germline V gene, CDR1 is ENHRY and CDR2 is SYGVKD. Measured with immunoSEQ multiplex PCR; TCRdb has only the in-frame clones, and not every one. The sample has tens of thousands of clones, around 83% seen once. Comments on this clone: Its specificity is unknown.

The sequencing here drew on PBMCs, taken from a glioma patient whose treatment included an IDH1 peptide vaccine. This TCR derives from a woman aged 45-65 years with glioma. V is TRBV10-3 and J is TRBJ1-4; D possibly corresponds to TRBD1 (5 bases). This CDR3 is CAISPGLIEKLFF. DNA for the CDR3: TGTGCCATCAGTCCAGGGCTAATTGAAAAACTGTTTTTT.